This entry describes one T cell receptor (beta chain). This sample was taken from a study of circulating and synovial CD4+ cells in juvenile arthritis. Generated by immunoSEQ multiplex PCR, the TCRdb table keeps only in-frame clones and is missing some. The table has tens of thousands of clones, about 95% seen once. This CDR3 spans 19 amino acids. With V trimmed by 4 bases and J by 2 bases, 9 bases remained unmatched. Germline V gene data show CDR1 as SEHNR and CDR2 as FQNEAQ (reference sequence). The rearrangement links TRBV7-9 to TRBJ2-3; 16 nucleotides match TRBD2. This receptor was obtained from a human donor with juvenile idiopathic arthritis. The sample taken for sequencing was CD4+ T cells from blood. The DNA for the CDR3 is TGTGCCAGCAGCTCGGGACTAGCGGGAGGGCTGAATATCACAGATACGCAGTATTTT. Translation gives CASSSGLAGGLNITDTQYF.